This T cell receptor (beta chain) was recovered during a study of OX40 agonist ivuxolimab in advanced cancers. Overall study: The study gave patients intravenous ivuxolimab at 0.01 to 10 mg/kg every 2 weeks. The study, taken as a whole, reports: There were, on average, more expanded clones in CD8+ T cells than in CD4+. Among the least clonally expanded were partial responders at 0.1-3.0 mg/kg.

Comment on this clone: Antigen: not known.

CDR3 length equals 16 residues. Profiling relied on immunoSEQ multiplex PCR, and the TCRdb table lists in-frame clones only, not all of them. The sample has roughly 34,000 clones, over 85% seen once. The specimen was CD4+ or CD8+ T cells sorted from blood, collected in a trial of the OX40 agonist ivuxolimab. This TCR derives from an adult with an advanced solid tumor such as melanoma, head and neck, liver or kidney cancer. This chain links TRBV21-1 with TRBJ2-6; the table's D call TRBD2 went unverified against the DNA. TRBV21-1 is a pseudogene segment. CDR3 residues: CASSREGFSGANVLTF. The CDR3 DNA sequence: TGTGCCAGCAGCAGAGAGGGTTTCTCTGGGGCCAACGTCCTGACTTTC.